This TCR beta chain was obtained from a study of graft-versus-host responses after intestinal transplantation. Study at large: Each patient got anti-thymocyte globulin induction, then tacrolimus and steroids for roughly 3 years.

Worth noting for this clone: No antigen is known for it.

TCRdb keeps only in-frame clones here, not all; method: immunoSEQ multiplex PCR. Found here are more than 90,000 clones, about 92% of them singletons; the top ten hold approximately 1.2%. CDR1 is SGDLS and CDR2 is YYNGEE in the germline V gene. V lost 0 bases to trimming and J lost 2 bases; unmatched junction nucleotides: 6. The CDR3 is 16 residues long. V and J are TRBV9 and TRBJ2-3, with 7 positions matching TRBD1. The clonotype was recovered from a human donor who was the organ donor for an intestinal transplant. The sequencing used unstimulated CD8+ T cells sorted from spleen or lymph node cells, collected before transplant. In nucleotides, the CDR3 is TGTGCCAGCAGCGTAGGCAGACAGGGCCACACAGATACGCAGTATTTT. Protein sequence: CASSVGRQGHTDTQYF.